Listed below are T cell receptor beta chains from one sample, sequenced in a study of beta chain features in type 1 diabetes. TCRdb keeps only in-frame clones here, not all; method: immunoSEQ multiplex PCR. The sample holds 20,000 to 25,000 clones; approximately 57% are singletons and the top ten take under 0.45%. The sample consisted of stem cell memory CD4+ T cells from blood. The receptors derive from a man younger than 35 with type 1 diabetes. CDR3s include the opening cysteine and the closing phenylalanine or tryptophan. The D gene is left open where the match is weak. The size field is filled for only some rows; it gives once, few, many or a size class.

D,J,V,length,size,CDR3,DNA
TRBD2,TRBJ2-1,TRBV5-6,17,-,CASSLGAGGASYNEQFF,TGTGCCAGCAGCTTGGGAGCGGGAGGCGCCTCCTACAATGAGCAGTTCTTC
-,TRBJ2-5,TRBV7-2,13,-,CASSSDRQETQYF,TGTGCCAGCAGCTCGGACAGACAAGAGACCCAGTACTTC
-,TRBJ2-1,TRBV7-8,16,-,CASSSRTRFSGYEQFF,TGTGCCAGCAGCTCGAGAACTAGGTTTAGCGGCTATGAGCAGTTCTTC
-,TRBJ1-6,TRBV10-3,11,once,CASSGGSPLHF,TGTGCCAGTTCAGGAGGTTCACCCCTCCACTTT
-,TRBJ2-1,TRBV18,13,-,CASSPSAWDEQFF,TGTGCCAGCTCACCAAGCGCTTGGGATGAGCAGTTCTTC
-,TRBJ2-5,TRBV18,14,-,CASSPPGLQETQYF,TGTGCCAGCTCACCACCGGGACTGCAAGAGACCCAGTACTTC
-,TRBJ2-2,TRBV5-1,15,-,CASHAGQGYTGELFF,TGCGCCAGCCATGCGGGTCAGGGGTACACCGGGGAGCTGTTTTTT
TRBD1,TRBJ2-3,TRBV10-3,16,-,CAISEKTGGEADTQYF,TGTGCCATCAGTGAGAAAACAGGGGGTGAGGCAGATACGCAGTATTTT
-,TRBJ2-7,TRBV6-5,13,-,CATAGQGWHEQYF,TGTGCCACCGCCGGGCAGGGGTGGCACGAGCAGTACTTC
TRBD1,TRBJ1-1,TRBV5-4,13,-,CASSAGQLTEAFF,TGTGCCAGCAGCGCGGGACAGCTTACTGAAGCTTTCTTT
-,TRBJ1-2,TRBV19,13,once,CASSIIANYGYTF,TGTGCCAGTAGTATAATAGCGAACTATGGCTACACCTTC
-,TRBJ2-7,TRBV2,13,once,CASSLGGPNEQYF,TGTGCCAGCAGTTTGGGGGGGCCAAACGAGCAGTACTTC
-,TRBJ2-7,TRBV7-9,15,-,CASSLGVTPGDEQYF,TGTGCCAGCAGCTTAGGGGTGACTCCAGGGGACGAGCAGTACTTC
-,TRBJ1-2,TRBV29-1,14,few,CSVLKRDTGYGYTF,TGCAGCGTTTTAAAACGGGACACCGGCTATGGCTACACCTTC
TRBD1,TRBJ1-5,TRBV2,16,-,CASSEARDRENQPQHF,TGTGCCAGCAGTGAAGCGCGAGACAGGGAAAATCAGCCCCAGCATTTT
-,TRBJ1-1,TRBV28,14,-,CASSFAGVNTEAFF,TGTGCCAGCAGTTTTGCAGGGGTGAACACTGAAGCTTTCTTT
-,TRBJ1-1,TRBV29-1,14,-,CSARLRAVGTEAFF,TGCAGCGCAAGATTAAGAGCGGTGGGCACTGAAGCTTTCTTT
-,TRBJ2-7,TRBV19,13,-,CASSDNRVREQYF,TGTGCCAGTAGTGACAACAGGGTTCGTGAGCAGTACTTC
-,TRBJ2-3,TRBV28,16,once,CASTPFQGLTLDTQYF,TGTGCCAGCACCCCTTTCCAGGGGCTCACGTTGGACACGCAGTATTTT
TRBD1,TRBJ2-1,TRBV28,14,-,CASTQGAEDNEQFF,TGTGCCAGCACCCAGGGGGCTGAAGACAATGAGCAGTTCTTC
-,TRBJ2-7,TRBV13,16,-,CASSPPVGQGPFRAYF,TGTGCCAGCAGCCCCCCGGTTGGCCAGGGGCCTTTTCGCGCGTACTTC
-,TRBJ1-2,TRBV5-1,15,-,CASNEITTGISGYTF,TGCGCCAGCAACGAGATAACCACAGGGATAAGTGGCTACACCTTC
TRBD2,TRBJ2-1,TRBV11-2,16,-,CASSLGGSGGYNEQFF,TGTGCCAGCAGCTTAGGGGGGTCGGGGGGCTACAATGAGCAGTTCTTC
TRBD1,TRBJ2-5,TRBV7-2,14,-,CASSLPGGQETQYF,TGTGCCAGCAGCTTGCCAGGGGGTCAAGAGACCCAGTACTTC
-,TRBJ2-1,TRBV6-4,14,-,CASSDSQGRGEQFF,TGTGCCAGCAGTGACTCGCAGGGGAGGGGTGAGCAGTTCTTC
TRBD2,TRBJ2-5,TRBV18,13,-,CASVLAGEETQYF,TGTGCCAGCGTATTAGCGGGAGAAGAGACCCAGTACTTC
-,TRBJ2-7,TRBV28,14,-,CASRSSGTGYEQYF,TGTGCCAGCAGATCCTCCGGGACTGGTTACGAGCAGTACTTC
TRBD2,TRBJ2-1,TRBV4-1,16,-,CASSQSWGGSYNEQFF,TGCGCCAGCAGCCAAAGTTGGGGGGGCTCCTACAATGAGCAGTTCTTC
-,TRBJ2-5,TRBV7-2,15,-,CASTTIWGGPETQYF,TGTGCCAGCACCACCATCTGGGGGGGCCCAGAGACCCAGTACTTC
-,TRBJ2-7,TRBV5-1,14,-,CASSLGGEGYEQYF,TGCGCCAGCAGCTTGGGCGGGGAAGGATACGAGCAGTACTTC
-,TRBJ1-4,TRBV30,12,-,CAWSPLRGKLFF,TGTGCCTGGAGTCCCCTTAGAGGAAAACTGTTTTTT
-,TRBJ2-7,TRBV10-1,15,-,CASSPGSGLSYEQYF,TGCGCCAGCAGCCCCGGTAGCGGACTCTCCTACGAGCAGTACTTC
TRBD1,TRBJ2-7,TRBV5-1,13,once,CASSSWDSYEQYF,TGCGCCAGCAGCTCCTGGGACAGCTACGAGCAGTACTTC